The present T cell receptor (beta chain) was sequenced within a study of blood T cells in healthy people across ages. Germline loops: CDR1 LGHNA, CDR2 YNFKEQ. This CDR3 contains 20 residues. Trimming pared 2 bases from V and 1 base from J, leaving 24 bases between. Worth noting for this clonotype: Its antigen is still unknown.

A second PCR of about 7 to 12 cycles used a sample-barcoded 5' primer and a J-beta primer mix. Each cDNA molecule, via a template-switch adaptor with 12 random nucleotides, was tagged. The study obtained at least 2.5 million CDR3-containing paired-end reads from every sample. TCRdb processed the 5' RACE reads anew with MiXCR; each CDR3 protein has one entry. The table lists over 1,500,000 distinct CDR3 sequences, roughly 50% of them singletons. General study points: The recorded TCR beta diversity per million T cells decreased in a roughly linear manner with age.

The sequencing input was blood. The chain combines TRBV4-2 with TRBJ2-1; no reliable D call. The TCR originated in a woman in her thirties or forties in good health. CDR3 bases: TGTGCCAGCAGCCAACTTCTGGCGACGGGCTTGCTCGATTCCTACAATGAGCAGTTCTTC. Its translation is CASSQLLATGLLDSYNEQFF.